This TCR beta chain was recovered during a study of monozygotic twins with inflammatory bowel disease. Study-level results: It was in IBD patients that TCRbeta diversity (inverse Simpson) was lower than in healthy co-twins.

CDR3 size: 13 residues. The germline CDR1 and CDR2 sequences are SEHNR and FQNEAQ (reference sequence). Concerning this clonotype itself: Its antigen remains unknown.

TCRdb reprocessed the 5' RACE reads, with one entry per CDR3 protein and no DNA. The sample has 350,000 to 400,000 distinct CDR3 sequences; the top ten hold about 2.5%. The chain is built from TRBV7-9 and TRBJ2-1. The clonotype originates from a human donor with ulcerative colitis or Crohn's disease, or a healthy co-twin of an affected twin (not recorded which). Specimen: blood. The CDR3 loop is CASSLALRDEQFF. The variable domain in full, completed from reference TRBV7-9 and TRBJ2-1, reads DTGVSQNPRHKITKRGQNVTFRCDPISEHNRLYWYRQTLGQGPEFLTYFQNEAQLEKSRLLSDRFSAERPKGSFSTLEIQRTEQGDSAMYLCASSLALRDEQFFGPGTRLTVL.